This T cell receptor (beta chain) appears in the sequencing data of a study of shared clonotypes between healthy human individuals. Division of CD4+ cells produced a CD45RA+ naive subset and a CD45RA-negative memory subset. CDR1 is SNHLY and CDR2 is FYNNEI in the germline V gene. CDR3 length equals 17 residues. Trimming cost V 0 bases and J 1 base, with 15 bases left between them. The authors loaded about 200 ng DNA, 30,000 to 35,000 T cell genomes, into sorted-subset replicate PCRs. The table came from immunoSEQ multiplex PCR; TCRdb's copy has only in-frame clones and leaves some out. The sample gives hundreds of thousands of clones, 90% to 96% of which show up once; roughly 0.06% is in the top ten.

The source of this sequence is a woman in her 30s in good health. The sample comprised naive CD4+ T cells sorted from blood. The subset was: CD45RA+ positively selected. The chain has TRBV2 and TRBJ1-2; possibly TRBD1 for D (5 bases). CDR3 sequence (DNA): TGTGCCAGCAGTGAAGCGGGGGATAGCCAGAGTAACTATGGCTACACCTTC. This encodes CASSEAGDSQSNYGYTF.